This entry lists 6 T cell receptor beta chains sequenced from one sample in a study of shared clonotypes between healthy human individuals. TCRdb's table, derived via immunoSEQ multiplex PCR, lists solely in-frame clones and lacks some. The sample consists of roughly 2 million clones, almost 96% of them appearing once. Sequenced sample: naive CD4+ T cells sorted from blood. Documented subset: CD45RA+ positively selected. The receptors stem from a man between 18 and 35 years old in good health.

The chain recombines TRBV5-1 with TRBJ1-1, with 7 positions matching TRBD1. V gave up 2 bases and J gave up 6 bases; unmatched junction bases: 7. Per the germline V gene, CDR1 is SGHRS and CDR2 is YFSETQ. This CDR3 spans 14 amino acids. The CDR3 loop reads CASSLGTQGAEAFF. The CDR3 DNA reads TGCGCCAGCAGCTTAGGCACCCAGGGGGCTGAAGCTTTCTTT.

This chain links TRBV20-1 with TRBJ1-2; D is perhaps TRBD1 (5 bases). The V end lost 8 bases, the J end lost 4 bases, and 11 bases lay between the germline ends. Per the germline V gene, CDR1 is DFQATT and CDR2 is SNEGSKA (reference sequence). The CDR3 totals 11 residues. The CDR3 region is CSSRDSYGYTF. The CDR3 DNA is TGCAGTTCCCGGGACTCCTATGGCTACACCTTC.

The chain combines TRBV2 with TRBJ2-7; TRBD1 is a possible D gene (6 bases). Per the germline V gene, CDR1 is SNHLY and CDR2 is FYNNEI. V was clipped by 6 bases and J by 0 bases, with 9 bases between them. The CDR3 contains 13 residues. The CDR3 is CASRSQGSYEQYF. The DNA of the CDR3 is TGTGCCAGCAGGTCACAGGGCTCCTACGAGCAGTACTTC.

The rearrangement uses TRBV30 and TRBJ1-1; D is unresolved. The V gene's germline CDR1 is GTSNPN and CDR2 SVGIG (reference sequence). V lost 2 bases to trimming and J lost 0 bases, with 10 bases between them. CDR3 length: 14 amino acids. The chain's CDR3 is CAWSRARMNTEAFF. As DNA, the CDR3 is TGTGCCTGGAGTAGGGCCAGGATGAACACTGAAGCTTTCTTT.

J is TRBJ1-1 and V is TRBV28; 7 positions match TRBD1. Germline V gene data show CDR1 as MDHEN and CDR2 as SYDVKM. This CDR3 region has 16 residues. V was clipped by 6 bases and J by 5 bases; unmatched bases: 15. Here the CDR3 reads CASSPTGLGGVTEAFF. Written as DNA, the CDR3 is TGTGCCAGCAGCCCGACAGGGCTCGGAGGGGTTACTGAAGCTTTCTTT.

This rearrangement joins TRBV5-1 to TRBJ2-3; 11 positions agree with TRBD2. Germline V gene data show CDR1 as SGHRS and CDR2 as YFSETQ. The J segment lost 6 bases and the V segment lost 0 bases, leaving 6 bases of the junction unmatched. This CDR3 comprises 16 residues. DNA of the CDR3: TGCGCCAGCAGCTTGGGCGTAGCGGGGGGGCCGGATACGCAGTATTTT. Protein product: CASSLGVAGGPDTQYF.